The rows below give T cell receptor beta chains drawn from one sample of a study of T cells in tuberculosis. The protocol was immunoSEQ multiplex PCR, while the TCRdb copy is restricted to in-frame clones and leaves out a portion. The table includes about 43,000 clones, approximately 94% detected once. The specimen was PBMCs. The receptors stem from a donor between 10 and 35 years old with latent tuberculosis or without tuberculosis infection. Some clones in this sample may be carry-over from other donors' samples. The CDR3 runs from the conserved cysteine through the conserved F or W. D genes are given only for firm matches. Size is omitted from some rows. Given values are once, few, many or a class for expanded clones.

v_call	d_call	cdr3_length	j_call	clone_size	cdr3_nt	cdr3_aa
TRBV20-1	-	11	TRBJ2-4	-	TGCAGTGCTAAACAATGGCCCATTCAGTACTTC	CSAKQWPIQYF
TRBV7-9	TRBD1	13	TRBJ1-1	-	TGTGCCACCTCGACAGGGGTGAACACTGAAGCTTTCTTT	CATSTGVNTEAFF
TRBV7-3	TRBD1	15	TRBJ1-2	-	TGTGCCAGCAGCCCCCGAGGGGGCGCGGGATCTGGCTACACCTTC	CASSPRGGAGSGYTF
TRBV4-1	-	16	TRBJ1-4	-	TGCGCCAGCAGCCAAGTGTTAAGCAGGGGAAGTGAAAAACTGTTTTTT	CASSQVLSRGSEKLFF
TRBV7-3	TRBD2	16	TRBJ2-2	-	TGTGCCAGCAGCCCGCCGACTAGCGGGTTTACCGGGGAGCTGTTTTTT	CASSPPTSGFTGELFF
TRBV11-1	-	13	TRBJ2-1	-	TGTGCCAGCAGCTTACATTTGCGGGGTGAGCAGTTCTTC	CASSLHLRGEQFF
TRBV7-3	-	13	TRBJ2-2	-	TGTGCCAGCAGCTTAGAACTATCCGGGGAGCTGTTTTTT	CASSLELSGELFF
TRBV7-2	TRBD1	14	TRBJ2-7	-	TGTGCCAGCAGCAACAGGGGCCGCTCCTACGAGCAGTACTTC	CASSNRGRSYEQYF
TRBV4-3	-	16	TRBJ2-3	-	TGCGCCAGCAGCCAATTTGTGGGGGGTGAGGAAGATACGCAGTATTTT	CASSQFVGGEEDTQYF
TRBV25-1	TRBD2	15	TRBJ2-1	-	TGTGCCAGCCAAAATGTAGCGGGAGCGTACAATGAGCAGTTCTTC	CASQNVAGAYNEQFF
TRBV10-3	TRBD2	15	TRBJ2-7	-	TGTGCCATCAGTGAGTCACGTCTAGCGGGTTCCGAGCAGTACTTC	CAISESRLAGSEQYF
TRBV7-6	-	14	TRBJ1-4	-	TGTGCCAGCAGCTTAGAGGGGCATGTTGAAAAACTGTTTTTT	CASSLEGHVEKLFF
TRBV6-5	-	14	TRBJ1-2	-	TGTGCCAGCAGTCGCGGGTTTCCGAGCTATGGCTACACCTTC	CASSRGFPSYGYTF
TRBV7-9	-	12	TRBJ1-4	-	TGTGCCAGCAGCTTGGGCCTTGAAAAACTGTTTTTT	CASSLGLEKLFF
TRBV6-5	-	13	TRBJ1-5	-	TGTGCCAGCAGTTATACTATGGATCAGCCCCAGCATTTT	CASSYTMDQPQHF
TRBV28	-	16	TRBJ1-1	-	TGTGCCAGCAGTTTATCGCGGAAAAGTATGAACACTGAAGCTTTCTTT	CASSLSRKSMNTEAFF
TRBV5-8	-	13	TRBJ2-1	-	TGTGCCAGCAGCTGGTACACGGGGAATGAGCAGTTCTTC	CASSWYTGNEQFF
TRBV2	TRBD2	13	TRBJ2-1	once	TGTGCCAGCCGGGCGGGAGGGCAGAATGAGCAGTTCTTC	CASRAGGQNEQFF
TRBV13	TRBD2	16	TRBJ2-2	-	TGTGCCAGCAGCTTAAGGAGCGGGAGTATCGCCGGGGAGCTGTTTTTT	CASSLRSGSIAGELFF
TRBV6-7	TRBD1	15	TRBJ1-4	-	TGTGCCAGCAGTTTATTTAGGAGACAGGGGAAAAAACTGTTTTTT	CASSLFRRQGKKLFF
TRBV6-4	-	14	TRBJ1-2	-	TGTGCCAGCAGACCCCAGGGGACTAACTATGGCTACACCTTC	CASRPQGTNYGYTF
TRBV14	TRBD2	16	TRBJ2-1	once	TGTGCCAGCAGTTCTATGCCGGGACTAGCGAGCAATGAGCAGTTCTTC	CASSSMPGLASNEQFF
TRBV7-9	-	15	TRBJ2-1	once	TGTGCCAGCAGCTTAAGGCCTAGCCCCTACAATGAGCAGTTCTTC	CASSLRPSPYNEQFF